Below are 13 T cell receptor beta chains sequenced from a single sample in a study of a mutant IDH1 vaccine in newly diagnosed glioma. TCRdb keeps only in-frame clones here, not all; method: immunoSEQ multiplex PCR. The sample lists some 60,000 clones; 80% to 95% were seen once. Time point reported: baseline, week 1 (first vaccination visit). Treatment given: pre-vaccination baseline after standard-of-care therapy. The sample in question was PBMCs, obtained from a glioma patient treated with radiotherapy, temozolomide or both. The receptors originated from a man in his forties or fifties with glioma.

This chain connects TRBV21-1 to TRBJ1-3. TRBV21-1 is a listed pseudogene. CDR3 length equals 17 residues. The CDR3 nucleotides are TGTGCCAGCAGCAAAAAAACGACCAGTACAACTGGAAACACCATATATTTT. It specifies CASSKKTTSTTGNTIYF.

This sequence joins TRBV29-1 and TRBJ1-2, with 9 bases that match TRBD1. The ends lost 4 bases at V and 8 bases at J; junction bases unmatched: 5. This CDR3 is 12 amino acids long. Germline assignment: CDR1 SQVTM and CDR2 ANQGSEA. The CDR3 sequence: CSVAQGALGYTF. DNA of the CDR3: TGCAGCGTTGCACAGGGGGCGTTGGGCTACACCTTC.

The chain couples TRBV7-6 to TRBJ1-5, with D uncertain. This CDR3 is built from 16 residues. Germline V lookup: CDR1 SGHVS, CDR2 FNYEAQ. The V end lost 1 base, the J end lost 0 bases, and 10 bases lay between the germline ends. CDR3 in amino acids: CASSLGVGNSNQPQHF. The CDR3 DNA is TGTGCCAGCAGCTTAGGAGTCGGAAATAGCAATCAGCCCCAGCATTTT.

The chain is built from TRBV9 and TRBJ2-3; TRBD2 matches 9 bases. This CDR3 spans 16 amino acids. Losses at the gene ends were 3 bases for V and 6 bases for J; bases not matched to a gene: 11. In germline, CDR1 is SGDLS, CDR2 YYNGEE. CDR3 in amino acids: CASSAHKGTSRDTQYF. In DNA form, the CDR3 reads TGTGCCAGCAGCGCCCATAAGGGGACTAGCAGGGATACGCAGTATTTT.

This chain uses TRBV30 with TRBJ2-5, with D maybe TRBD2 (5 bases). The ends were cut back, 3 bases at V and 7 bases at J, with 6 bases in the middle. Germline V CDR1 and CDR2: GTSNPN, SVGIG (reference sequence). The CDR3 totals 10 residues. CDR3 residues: CAWSRGTQYF. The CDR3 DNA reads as TGTGCCTGGAGCCGGGGGACCCAGTACTTC.

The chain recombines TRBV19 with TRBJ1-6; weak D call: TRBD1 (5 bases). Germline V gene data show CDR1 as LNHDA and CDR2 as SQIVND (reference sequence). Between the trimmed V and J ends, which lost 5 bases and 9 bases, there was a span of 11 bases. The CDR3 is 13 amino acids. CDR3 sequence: CASSRQGGSPLHF. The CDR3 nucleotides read TGTGCCAGTAGTCGGCAGGGCGGTTCACCCCTCCACTTT.

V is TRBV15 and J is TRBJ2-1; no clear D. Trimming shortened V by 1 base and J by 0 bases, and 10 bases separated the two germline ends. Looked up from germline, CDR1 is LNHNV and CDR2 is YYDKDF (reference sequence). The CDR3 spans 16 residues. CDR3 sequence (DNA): TGTGCCACCAGCAGAGCGGGCAGACACTCCTACAATGAGCAGTTCTTC. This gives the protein CATSRAGRHSYNEQFF.

CDR3 amino acids: CASSGGTASRRGYTF. The CDR3 nucleotides read TGCGCCAGCAGCGGGGGGACAGCCTCACGAAGGGGCTACACCTTC. The chain recombines TRBV5-1 with TRBJ1-2, with 7 positions matching TRBD1. This CDR3 contains 15 residues. V was pared by 4 bases and J by 8 bases, with 14 bases of the junction left unmatched. CDR1 and CDR2 (germline): SGHRS, YFSETQ.

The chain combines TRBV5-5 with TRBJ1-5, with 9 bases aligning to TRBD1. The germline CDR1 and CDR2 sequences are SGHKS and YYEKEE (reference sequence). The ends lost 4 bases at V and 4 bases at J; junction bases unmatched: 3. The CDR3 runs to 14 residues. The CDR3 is CASSRGQGNQPQHF. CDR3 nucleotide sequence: TGTGCCAGCAGCCGCGGACAGGGGAATCAGCCCCAGCATTTT.

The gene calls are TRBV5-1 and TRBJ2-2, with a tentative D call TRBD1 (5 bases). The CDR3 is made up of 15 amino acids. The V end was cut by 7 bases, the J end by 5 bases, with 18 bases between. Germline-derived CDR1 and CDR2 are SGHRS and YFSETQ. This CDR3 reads CASQTGATFTGELFF. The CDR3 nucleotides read TGCGCCAGCCAAACAGGAGCGACTTTTACCGGGGAGCTGTTTTTT.

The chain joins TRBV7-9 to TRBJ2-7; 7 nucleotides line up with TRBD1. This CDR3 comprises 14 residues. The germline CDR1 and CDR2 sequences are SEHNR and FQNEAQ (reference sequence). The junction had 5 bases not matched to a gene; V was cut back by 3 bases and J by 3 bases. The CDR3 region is CASSLTGPDYEQYF. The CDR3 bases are TGTGCCAGCAGCTTGACAGGGCCAGACTACGAGCAGTACTTC.

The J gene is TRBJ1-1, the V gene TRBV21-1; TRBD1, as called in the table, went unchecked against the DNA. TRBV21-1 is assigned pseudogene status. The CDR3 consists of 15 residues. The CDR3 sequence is CASSKEDRENTEAFF. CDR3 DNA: TGTGCCAGCAGCAAAGAGGACAGGGAAAACACTGAAGCTTTCTTT.

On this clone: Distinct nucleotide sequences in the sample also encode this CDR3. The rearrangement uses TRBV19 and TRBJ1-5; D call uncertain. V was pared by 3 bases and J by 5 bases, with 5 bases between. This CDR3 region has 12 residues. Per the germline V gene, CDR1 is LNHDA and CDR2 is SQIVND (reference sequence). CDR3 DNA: TGTGCCAGTAGTATTAGGGATCAGCCCCAGCATTTT. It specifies CASSIRDQPQHF.